Presented here are 28 T cell receptor beta chains from one specimen sequenced in a study of graft-versus-host responses after intestinal transplantation. Only in-frame clones appear in the TCRdb table, and some are missing; sequencing was by immunoSEQ multiplex PCR. The sample shows under 150,000 clones, about nine tenths of them seen only once. These receptors have no identified antigens. Specimen: unstimulated CD4+ T cells sorted from spleen or lymph node cells, collected before intestinal transplant. These receptors were collected from a human donor who received an intestinal transplant.

V usage is TRBV7-2 and J usage is TRBJ1-3; D is unresolved. Trimming left V 5 bases short and J 4 bases short, with 6 bases between. CDR3 length: 12 residues. CDR1 is SGHTA and CDR2 is FQGNSA in the germline V gene. CDR3: CASSNRGNTIYF. The CDR3 coding sequence is TGTGCCAGCAGCAACCGGGGAAACACCATATATTTT.

This rearrangement joins TRBV6-5 to TRBJ1-5, with D possibly TRBD1 on 5 matching bases. This CDR3 comprises 13 residues. Trimming pared 4 bases from V and 2 bases from J, leaving 6 bases between. Per germline, CDR1 MNHEY and CDR2 SVGAGI. The CDR3 sequence is CASSLQGNQPQHF. CDR3 sequence (DNA): TGTGCCAGCAGTTTACAGGGCAATCAGCCCCAGCATTTT.

This chain connects TRBV9 to TRBJ1-1, with 11 positions matching TRBD1. The CDR3 is made up of 16 amino acids. Germline-derived CDR1 and CDR2 are SGDLS and YYNGEE. J lost 4 bases, V lost 4 bases, and 9 bases had no gene match. The CDR3 here is CASSRGQGARVTEAFF. The CDR3, as DNA: TGTGCCAGCAGCCGTGGACAGGGGGCGCGAGTCACTGAAGCTTTCTTT.

The chain couples TRBV7-2 to TRBJ2-5; a weak D match, TRBD2 (5 bases). From germline, CDR1 is SGHTA and CDR2 FQGNSA. The CDR3 has 14 residues. The V gene lost 5 bases and the J gene lost 4 bases, with 14 bases spanning the gap. The CDR3 sequence: CASSPPSSPETQYF. DNA of the CDR3: TGTGCCAGCAGCCCTCCTAGCAGCCCAGAGACCCAGTACTTC.

The J gene is TRBJ2-7, the V gene TRBV21-1; the table's TRBD2 call for D was not verified on the DNA. TRBV21-1 is a known pseudogene. CDR3 length equals 15 residues. CDR3 nucleotide sequence: TGTGCCAGCAGCAATACCTGCTTTGCGTACTACGAGCAGTACTTC. It encodes CASSNTCFAYYEQYF.

The table lists this clone with a few counts. The chain couples TRBV30 to TRBJ1-5, with D maybe TRBD1 (5 bases). The CDR3 extends over 14 amino acids. V was cut by 0 bases and J by 5 bases, with 11 bases left in between. Germline CDR1 and CDR2: GTSNPN and SVGIG (reference sequence). The CDR3 is CAWSVRRGDQPQHF. As DNA, the CDR3 is TGTGCCTGGAGTGTACGGAGGGGAGATCAGCCCCAGCATTTT.

This chain uses TRBV6-1 with TRBJ2-3, with a tentative D call TRBD1 (6 bases). V lost 3 bases to trimming and J lost 0 bases, with 7 bases between them. This CDR3 is built from 14 residues. CDR1 MNHNS and CDR2 SASEGT come from the germline V gene. CDR3 nucleotide sequence: TGTGCCAGCAGTGAGGGGGCGAGCACAGATACGCAGTATTTT. Its protein product is CASSEGASTDTQYF.

This chain links TRBV10-3 with TRBJ2-2, with D possibly matching TRBD1 (6 bases). V was trimmed by 4 bases and J by 7 bases, leaving 13 bases between them. The CDR3 is made up of 14 amino acids. The germline V gene encodes CDR1 ENHRY and CDR2 SYGVKD. The CDR3 region is CAISGQARVGELFF. The CDR3 bases are TGTGCCATCAGTGGACAGGCAAGGGTCGGGGAGCTGTTTTTT.

The chain couples TRBV5-1 to TRBJ2-5, with 7 bases fitting TRBD2. V was clipped by 8 bases and J by 3 bases; unmatched bases: 7. The germline gives CDR1 SGHRS, CDR2 YFSETQ. This CDR3 is 13 amino acids long. CDR3 sequence: CASKWGGEETQYF. The CDR3 region has the DNA TGCGCCAGTAAATGGGGGGGTGAAGAGACCCAGTACTTC.

This sequence joins TRBV4-1 and TRBJ1-1; D is perhaps TRBD1 (6 bases). Trimming cost V 0 bases and J 6 bases, with 20 bases left between them. Looked up from germline, CDR1 is MGHRA and CDR2 is YSYEKL. This CDR3 is 17 amino acids long. The CDR3: CASSQDPGGLRFPEAFF. The DNA of the CDR3 is TGCGCCAGCAGCCAAGATCCGGGGGGCCTCCGATTTCCTGAAGCTTTCTTT.

This clone was detected only once. The CDR3 DNA sequence: TGTGCCAGCAGCCCCCAGCGGGAGACCCAGTACTTC. This sequence encodes CASSPQRETQYF. This chain uses TRBV7-2 with TRBJ2-5; D possibly corresponds to TRBD2 (5 bases). The CDR3 sequence is 12 residues long. V was shortened by 5 bases and J by 5 bases, with 9 bases between the two germline ends. Germline V gene sequence: CDR1 SGHTA, CDR2 FQGNSA.

The V gene is TRBV19, the J gene TRBJ1-1, with D unclear. The germline V gene has CDR1 LNHDA and CDR2 SQIVND (reference sequence). The V end was cut by 3 bases, the J end by 2 bases, with 7 bases between. The CDR3 is 13 amino acids. In nucleotides, the CDR3 is TGTGCCAGTAGTATGATCTATAACACTGAAGCTTTCTTT. Translation: CASSMIYNTEAFF.

This chain links TRBV10-3 with TRBJ2-1; a possible D gene is TRBD2 (6 bases). Germline V lookup: CDR1 ENHRY, CDR2 SYGVKD. Trimming removed 6 bases from V and 0 bases from J, with 18 bases in between. The CDR3 loop spans 17 amino acids. The CDR3 here is CAISAGGGVSSYNEQFF. Written as DNA, the CDR3 is TGTGCCATCAGCGCCGGCGGAGGGGTAAGCTCCTACAATGAGCAGTTCTTC.

The chain joins TRBV2 to TRBJ2-3, with TRBD2 matching 10 bases. The V and J ends lost 9 bases and 2 bases, in that order; junction bases with no gene match: 11. The CDR3 totals 16 residues. The germline V gene has CDR1 SNHLY and CDR2 FYNNEI. CDR3 region: CARQKWLAGVTDTQYF. CDR3 coding DNA: TGTGCCAGACAGAAGTGGCTAGCGGGAGTCACAGATACGCAGTATTTT.

The chain couples TRBV6-1 to TRBJ2-4; possible D gene TRBD1, 6 bases. Trimming removed 4 bases from V and 0 bases from J, with 10 bases in between. Germline values: CDR1 MNHNS, CDR2 SASEGT. The CDR3 is 15 residues long. Here the CDR3 DNA reads TGTGCCAGCAGTGGCCAGGGGATAGCCAAAAACATTCAGTACTTC. Amino acids: CASSGQGIAKNIQYF.

The CDR3 DNA is TGTGCCAGCAGTTTGGGGCCAAATCAGCCCCAGCATTTT. Amino acids: CASSLGPNQPQHF. V gene TRBV28 combines with J gene TRBJ1-5; a possible D gene is TRBD1 (5 bases). Germline V gene sequence: CDR1 MDHEN, CDR2 SYDVKM. The CDR3 is 13 amino acids. Trimming left V 3 bases short and J 4 bases short, with 7 bases between.

The V and J genes are TRBV7-3 and TRBJ2-2; 8 bases align to TRBD2. The CDR3 is 13 amino acids. V was pared by 1 base and J by 13 bases, with 5 bases of the junction left unmatched. Germline CDR1 is SGHTA and CDR2 is FQGTGA. Here the CDR3 DNA reads TGTGCCAGCAGCTTAATAGGGCGGGAGGCGCTGTTTTTT. This gives the protein CASSLIGREALFF.

The CDR3 nucleotides read TGTGCCAGCAGCGAAGGACTAGCGGGAGTTGGGACCCAGTACTTC. As protein: CASSEGLAGVGTQYF. V usage is TRBV14 and J usage is TRBJ2-5; 13 nucleotides line up with TRBD2. Germline CDR1 is SGHDN and CDR2 is FVKESK. V lost 5 bases, J lost 7 bases, and 7 bases stayed unmatched. The CDR3 contains 15 residues.

The chain has TRBV28 and TRBJ1-5, with TRBD1 matching 8 bases. The length of the CDR3 is 16 residues. Trimming took 2 bases from V and 2 from J; bases not matched to a gene: 5. The germline CDR1 and CDR2 sequences are MDHEN and SYDVKM. CDR3 DNA sequence: TGTGCCAGCAGTTTAGCTGGACAGGGCGGCAATCAGCCCCAGCATTTT. Protein: CASSLAGQGGNQPQHF.

J is TRBJ1-6 and V is TRBV5-4; 7 bases line up with TRBD1. In germline, CDR1 is SGHNT, CDR2 YYREEE (reference sequence). The CDR3 is made up of 15 amino acids. Trimming removed 4 bases from V and 4 bases from J; junction bases left unmatched: 5. The CDR3 DNA reads as TGTGCCAGCAGCCGCCGACAGGGATATAATTCACCCCTCCACTTT. Encoded protein: CASSRRQGYNSPLHF.

The rearrangement uses TRBV5-4 and TRBJ1-2, with D possibly TRBD1 on 6 matching bases. The ends were cut back, 4 bases at V and 4 bases at J, with 23 bases in the middle. This CDR3 is 17 amino acids long. Germline V gives CDR1 SGHNT, CDR2 YYREEE (reference sequence). The CDR3 coding sequence is TGTGCCAGCAGCCCGTTGGGATCGGGGCAGGGGCCCTATGGCTACACCTTC. Amino acids: CASSPLGSGQGPYGYTF. Based on the CDR3 plus reference TRBV5-4 and TRBJ1-2, the full variable domain is ETGVTQSPTHLIKTRGQQVTLRCSSQSGHNTVSWYQQALGQGPQFIFQYYREEENGRGNFPPRFSGLQFPNYSSELNVNALELDDSALYLCASSPLGSGQGPYGYTFGSGTRLTVV.

The chain joins TRBV2 to TRBJ1-5; 9 bases match TRBD1. Germline CDR1 and CDR2: SNHLY and FYNNEI. The V gene end was trimmed by 8 bases and the J gene end by 5 bases; junction bases not matched to a gene: 4. The CDR3 is 13 residues long. CDR3 residues: CASGGQGYQPQHF. As DNA, the CDR3 is TGTGCCAGCGGGGGACAGGGATATCAGCCCCAGCATTTT.

This chain links TRBV7-2 with TRBJ2-5, with 9 positions matching TRBD1. V gave up 5 bases and J gave up 5 bases; unmatched junction bases: 6. The V gene's germline CDR1 is SGHTA and CDR2 FQGNSA. The CDR3 spans 14 residues. In DNA form, the CDR3 reads TGTGCCAGCAGCGGATGGACAGGGGTCGAGACCCAGTACTTC. Amino acids: CASSGWTGVETQYF.

The chain couples TRBV14 to TRBJ1-6, with 8 bases matching TRBD1. The V gene end was trimmed by 1 base and the J gene end by 8 bases; junction bases not matched to a gene: 4. The CDR3 consists of 15 residues. Per the germline V gene, CDR1 is SGHDN and CDR2 is FVKESK. CDR3 sequence reads: CASSQGTGRDSPLHF. CDR3 bases: TGTGCCAGCAGCCAAGGGACAGGGAGGGATTCACCCCTCCACTTT.

The chain has TRBV19 and TRBJ2-7; D call uncertain. CDR3 length: 12 amino acids. V dropped 5 bases and J dropped 3 bases, with 8 bases sitting between them. Germline V gene lookup returns CDR1 LNHDA and CDR2 SQIVND (reference sequence). The CDR3 DNA is TGTGCCAGTAGTTTACCGGTCTACGAGCAGTACTTC. Translated: CASSLPVYEQYF. The variable domain in full, with the rest retrieved from reference TRBV19 and TRBJ2-7, is DGGITQSPKYLFRKEGQNVTLSCEQNLNHDAMYWYRQDPGQGLRLIYYSQIVNDFQKGDIAEGYSVSREKKESFPLTVTSAQKNPTAFYLCASSLPVYEQYFGPGTRLTVT.

J is TRBJ2-3 and V is TRBV15; TRBD2 might be the D (5 bases). V lost 5 bases, J lost 0 bases, and 15 bases lay in between. The germline V gene has CDR1 LNHNV and CDR2 YYDKDF (reference sequence). The length of the CDR3 is 16 residues. The CDR3 DNA reads as TGTGCCACCAGCTTAGACTACCTTTCTAGCACAGATACGCAGTATTTT. Amino acid sequence: CATSLDYLSSTDTQYF. The full variable domain, in which reference TRBV15 and TRBJ2-3 provide the parts outside the CDR3, is DAMVIQNPRYQVTQFGKPVTLSCSQTLNHNVMYWYQQKSSQAPKLLFHYYDKDFNNEADTPDNFQSRRPNTSFCFLDIRSPGLGDTAMYLCATSLDYLSSTDTQYFGPGTRLTVL.

J is TRBJ2-2 and V is TRBV30; D ambiguous. The V and J ends lost 0 bases and 1 base respectively, with 9 bases between them. Germline CDR1 and CDR2: GTSNPN and SVGIG (reference sequence). CDR3 size: 15 residues. The CDR3: CAWSVVAGNTGELFF. The CDR3 bases are TGTGCCTGGAGTGTAGTGGCAGGGAACACCGGGGAGCTGTTTTTT.

The chain has TRBV7-9 and TRBJ1-2; the match to TRBD1 covers 8 bases. Germline V CDR1 and CDR2: SEHNR, FQNEAQ (reference sequence). CDR3 length equals 15 residues. V dropped 1 base and J dropped 4; count of bases not matched to a gene: 5. The CDR3 is CASSLGGQATYGYTF. Here the CDR3 DNA reads TGTGCCAGCAGCTTAGGGGGACAGGCAACCTATGGCTACACCTTC.